Below are 25 T cell receptor beta chains sequenced from a single sample in a study of blood T cells in healthy people across ages. It was with a sample-barcoded 5' primer and a J-beta primer mix that a second PCR of roughly 7 to 12 cycles was run. A single record per CDR3 protein comes from TCRdb applying MiXCR to the 5' RACE reads. The repertoire consists of roughly 1.4 million distinct CDR3 sequences, with 45% to 70% occurring once and the leading ten covering 6.5% to 8%. The sample was blood. These TCRs come from a man in his late teens or twenties in good health.

At least ten counts were recorded for this clonotype. V is TRBV29-1 and J is TRBJ2-5; D remains ambiguous. The CDR3 sequence is 12 residues long. The V gene's germline CDR1 is SQVTM and CDR2 ANQGSEA. Trimming stripped 4 bases from V and 1 base from J, with 7 bases between. The CDR3 is CSVGAGQETQYF. The CDR3 bases are TGCAGCGTTGGGGCCGGCCAAGAGACCCAGTACTTC.

The chain employs TRBV19 and TRBJ2-6; D gene ambiguous. The CDR3 totals 15 residues. The germline V gene encodes CDR1 LNHDA and CDR2 SQIVND (reference sequence). V shed 3 bases and J shed 4 bases, with 10 bases lying between them. The CDR3 nucleotides read TGTGCCAGTAGTATGGATGGGCCCGGGGCCAACGTCCTGACTTTC. This gives the protein CASSMDGPGANVLTF.

The chain links TRBV12-3 or TRBV12-4 to TRBJ1-5; TRBD1 is a possible D gene (6 bases). This CDR3 contains 14 residues. The ends were cut back, 3 bases at V and 4 bases at J, with 10 bases in the middle. The CDR3 DNA sequence: TGTGCCAGCAGTTTGGCGCAGGGGAATCAGCCCCAGCATTTT. The encoded protein is CASSLAQGNQPQHF.

The chain employs TRBV5-6 and TRBJ2-2; D possibly corresponds to TRBD1 (5 bases). Per germline, CDR1 SGHDT and CDR2 YYEEEE. This CDR3 is built from 17 residues. V was shortened by 2 bases and J by 2 bases, with 16 bases between the two germline ends. The chain's CDR3 is CASSFTGRQGNTGELFF. In nucleotides, the CDR3 is TGTGCCAGCAGCTTTACCGGACGGCAGGGAAACACCGGGGAGCTGTTTTTT.

V is TRBV5-1 and J is TRBJ2-7, with 10 bases aligning to TRBD2. CDR1 is SGHRS, CDR2 YFSETQ, per germline. V trimming: 2 bases; J trimming: 4 bases; junction bases outside the gene matches: 3. CDR3 size: 14 residues. CDR3 nucleotides: TGCGCCAGCAGCTTCACTAGCGGGAAGTACGAGCAGTACTTC. Translating it yields CASSFTSGKYEQYF.

The chain joins TRBV6-2 or TRBV6-3 to TRBJ2-1; 8 bases map to TRBD2. V shed 5 bases, J shed 7 bases, and the junction held 16 bases outside the gene matches. This CDR3 comprises 17 residues. Germline V gene data show CDR1 as MNHEY and CDR2 as SVGEGT. CDR3 sequence reads: CASSQRKAGVQGNEQFF. DNA of the CDR3: TGTGCCAGCAGTCAACGGAAAGCGGGAGTGCAGGGGAATGAGCAGTTCTTC.

The DNA of the CDR3 is TGCGCCAGCAGCCATGGGGCGAAGGGAGTCTACGAGCAGTACTTC. This encodes CASSHGAKGVYEQYF. V is TRBV4-1 and J is TRBJ2-7, with D possibly called TRBD1 or TRBD2 (5 bases each). V was shortened by 3 bases and J by 3 bases, with 15 bases between the two germline ends. There are 15 residues in the CDR3. CDR1 and CDR2 from the germline V gene are MGHRA and YSYEKL.

The rearrangement uses TRBV3-1 and TRBJ2-1; TRBD1 matches at 9 bases. The CDR3 contains 16 residues. CDR1 and CDR2 from the germline V gene are LGHDT and YNNKEL (reference sequence). J lost 5 bases, V lost 2 bases, and 7 bases had no gene match. In DNA form, the CDR3 reads TGTGCCAGCAGCCAACACCACGGGACAGGGCACAATGAGCAGTTCTTC. Translation: CASSQHHGTGHNEQFF.

The rearrangement links TRBV27 to TRBJ2-1, with 7 positions matching TRBD1. The J call may be faulty, since TRBJ2-7 better matches the DNA end. Germline V gene sequence: CDR1 MNHEY, CDR2 SMNVEV (reference sequence). The CDR3 consists of 13 residues. CDR3 coding DNA: TGTGCCAGCAGTGCAGGGGGAAGATACGAGCAGTACTTC. Its translation is CASSAGGRYEQYF.

This clonotype was detected only once. The chain joins TRBV20-1 to TRBJ2-1, with TRBD2 matching 10 bases. Germline trimming cut 3 bases from V and 5 bases from J; bases unmatched to any gene: 10. The CDR3 sequence is 16 residues long. Germline V gene sequence: CDR1 DFQATT, CDR2 SNEGSKA (reference sequence). The CDR3 here is CSASDPSSGGHNEQFF. Here the CDR3 DNA reads TGCAGTGCTAGTGACCCGTCTAGCGGGGGCCACAATGAGCAGTTCTTC.

This chain links TRBV6-1 with TRBJ2-4; 9 bases map to TRBD2. The last part of the DNA fits TRBJ2-7 better; the J call may be wrong. The germline gives CDR1 MNHNS, CDR2 SASEGT. This CDR3 contains 16 residues. The CDR3, as DNA: TGTGCCAGCAGTGAACTGGCTAGCGGGGCGTCTTACGAGCAGTACTTC. Amino acids: CASSELASGASYEQYF.

As concerns this clonotype: The germline gene is not matched at one end of the junction; a read error may be the cause. The chain couples TRBV11-2 to TRBJ1-4, with D possibly being TRBD1 (6 bases). The V gene's germline CDR1 is SGHAT and CDR2 FQNNGV. CDR3 length: 16 residues. CDR3 nucleotides: TGTGCCAGCAGCTCGGGCAGGGGTTTTACTAATGAAAAACAGTTTTTT. Encoded protein: CASSSGRGFTNEKQFF.

CDR3 nucleotide sequence: TGTGCCACCAGTGATGGGGCGGGGGGCTTGAAGGAGTTCTTC. Its translation: CATSDGAGGLKEFF. The chain links TRBV24-1 to TRBJ2-1; 8 positions agree with TRBD2. This CDR3 is 14 amino acids long. CDR1 KGHDR and CDR2 SFDVKD come from the germline V gene. Germline trimming cut 3 bases from V and 14 bases from J; bases unmatched to any gene: 11.

The CDR3 coding sequence is TGTGCCACCAGCGGAGCGGAGAGCACAGATACGCAGTATTTT. Its protein is CATSGAESTDTQYF. The V gene is TRBV15, the J gene TRBJ2-3, with D perhaps matching TRBD2 (5 bases). The germline CDR1 and CDR2 sequences are LNHNV and YYDKDF (reference sequence). The V end lost 5 bases, the J end lost 0 bases, and 9 bases lay between the germline ends. CDR3 length: 14 residues. Full variable domain (missing parts from reference TRBV15 and TRBJ2-3): DAMVIQNPRYQVTQFGKPVTLSCSQTLNHNVMYWYQQKSSQAPKLLFHYYDKDFNNEADTPDNFQSRRPNTSFCFLDIRSPGLGDTAMYLCATSGAESTDTQYFGPGTRLTVL.

The chain recombines TRBV20-1 with TRBJ2-5; D tentatively fits TRBD1 or TRBD2 (6 bases each). The germline V gene encodes CDR1 DFQATT and CDR2 SNEGSKA (reference sequence). The CDR3 is 17 residues long. Between the trimmed V and J ends, which lost 1 base and 1 base, there was a span of 19 bases. For the CDR3, the DNA is TGCAGTGCTAGAGGGGGGGAGGCGCAGGGGCCCCAAGAGACCCAGTACTTC. Residues: CSARGGEAQGPQETQYF.

The chain combines TRBV27 with TRBJ2-1; TRBD2 might be the D (5 bases). CDR3 length: 15 amino acids. Trimming removed 1 base from V and 6 bases from J, with 13 bases in between. Germline CDR1 is MNHEY and CDR2 is SMNVEV (reference sequence). This chain's CDR3 is CASSLWPGSTNEQFF. DNA for the CDR3: TGTGCCAGCAGTTTATGGCCGGGATCCACCAATGAGCAGTTCTTC.

Concerning this clonotype itself: The junction and the germline gene differ at one end; a read error may be behind it. The rearrangement links TRBV12-3 or TRBV12-4 to TRBJ2-3; the D call may be TRBD1 or TRBD2 (6 bases each). This CDR3 region has 15 residues. The CDR3 protein is CASNPVGGWADAQYF. In nucleotides, the CDR3 is TGTGCCAGCAACCCAGTGGGGGGCTGGGCAGATGCGCAGTATTTT.

This clonotype was seen just once. The rearrangement joins TRBV6-1 to TRBJ1-5; D perhaps matches TRBD1 (5 bases). The CDR3 extends over 14 amino acids. Trimming pared 7 bases from V and 6 bases from J, leaving 16 bases between. Germline values: CDR1 MNHNS, CDR2 SASEGT. The CDR3 sequence: CASKTDPGGQPQHF. Written as DNA, the CDR3 is TGTGCCAGCAAAACGGACCCGGGGGGTCAGCCCCAGCATTTT.

DNA for the CDR3: TGTGCCAGCAGCGTAGGAGGGACAGGGGATGAGCAGTTCTTC. The encoded protein is CASSVGGTGDEQFF. V usage is TRBV9 and J usage is TRBJ2-1; 10 nucleotides line up with TRBD1. The CDR3 length is 14 residues. CDR1 and CDR2 from the germline V gene are SGDLS and YYNGEE. The ends lost 0 bases at V and 8 bases at J; junction bases unmatched: 2.

The gene calls are TRBV7-9 and TRBJ2-1; 9 bases agree with TRBD1. The CDR3 has 15 residues. Germline V CDR1 and CDR2: SEHNR, FQNEAQ (reference sequence). After removal of 2 bases from V and 7 bases from J, the junction contained 6 bases not matched to a gene. As DNA, the CDR3 is TGTGCCAGCAGCTTAAGGGACAGGGCGGTGAATGAGCAGTTCTTC. Protein product: CASSLRDRAVNEQFF.

This chain connects TRBV20-1 to TRBJ1-5; D uncertain. CDR3 length: 13 residues. The V end lost 1 base, the J end lost 15 bases, and 19 bases lay between the germline ends. CDR1 DFQATT and CDR2 SNEGSKA come from the germline V gene (reference sequence). The CDR3 DNA sequence: TGCAGTGCTAGAGGGGTCAGTCTAGGAGCCCGGCATTTT. Its protein is CSARGVSLGARHF.

The genes are TRBV7-2 and TRBJ1-1; D is unresolved. Germline assignment: CDR1 SGHTA and CDR2 FQGNSA. The CDR3 length is 14 residues. Trimming took off 1 base at V and 3 bases at J, with 9 bases between the two ends. The CDR3 here is CASSLGPGHTEAFF. Written as DNA, the CDR3 is TGTGCCAGCAGCTTAGGCCCTGGACACACTGAAGCTTTCTTT. The variable domain in full, completed from reference TRBV7-2 and TRBJ1-1, reads GAGVSQSPSNKVTEKGKDVELRCDPISGHTALYWYRQSLGQGLEFLIYFQGNSAPDKSGLPSDRFSAERTGGSVSTLTIQRTQQEDSAVYLCASSLGPGHTEAFFGQGTRLTVV.

For this clonotype: Its ends do not fully match the called genes, so a read error is possible. The chain combines TRBV6-5 with TRBJ2-3, with TRBD2 matching 10 bases. The CDR3 runs to 15 residues. Per the germline V gene, CDR1 is MNHEY and CDR2 is SVGAGI. This chain's CDR3 is CASTSPSGSTYTQYF. The CDR3 nucleotides are TGTGCCAGCACTTCCCCTAGCGGGAGCACATATACGCAGTATTTT.

The chain carries TRBV10-3 and TRBJ1-5; 7 positions match TRBD1. Trimming removed 10 bases from V and 1 base from J; junction bases left unmatched: 10. This CDR3 contains 15 residues. Per germline, CDR1 ENHRY and CDR2 SYGVKD. The CDR3 is CASRQGLESNQPQHF. The CDR3 nucleotides read TGTGCCAGCCGACAGGGTTTGGAGAGCAATCAGCCCCAGCATTTT.

This rearrangement joins TRBV7-9 to TRBJ2-7; D gene unclear. The CDR3 consists of 12 residues. Germline lookup yields CDR1 SEHNR and CDR2 FQNEAQ (reference sequence). Trimming left V 2 bases short and J 7 bases short, with 9 bases between. The CDR3 DNA sequence: TGTGCCAGCAGCTTAACAGAATCAGAGCAGTACTTC. Residues: CASSLTESEQYF.